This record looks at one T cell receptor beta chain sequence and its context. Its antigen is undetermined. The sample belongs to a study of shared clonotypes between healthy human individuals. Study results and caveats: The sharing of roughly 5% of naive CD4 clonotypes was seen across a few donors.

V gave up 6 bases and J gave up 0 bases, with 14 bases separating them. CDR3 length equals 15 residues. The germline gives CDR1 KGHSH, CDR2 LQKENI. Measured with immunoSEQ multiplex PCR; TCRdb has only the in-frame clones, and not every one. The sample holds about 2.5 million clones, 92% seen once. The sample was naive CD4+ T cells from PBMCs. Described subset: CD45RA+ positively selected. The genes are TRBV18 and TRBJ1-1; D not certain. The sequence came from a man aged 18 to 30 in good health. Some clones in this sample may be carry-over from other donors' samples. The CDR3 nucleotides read TGTGCCAGCTCCCAACAAGGCCGGTTGAACACTGAAGCTTTCTTT. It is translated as CASSQQGRLNTEAFF.